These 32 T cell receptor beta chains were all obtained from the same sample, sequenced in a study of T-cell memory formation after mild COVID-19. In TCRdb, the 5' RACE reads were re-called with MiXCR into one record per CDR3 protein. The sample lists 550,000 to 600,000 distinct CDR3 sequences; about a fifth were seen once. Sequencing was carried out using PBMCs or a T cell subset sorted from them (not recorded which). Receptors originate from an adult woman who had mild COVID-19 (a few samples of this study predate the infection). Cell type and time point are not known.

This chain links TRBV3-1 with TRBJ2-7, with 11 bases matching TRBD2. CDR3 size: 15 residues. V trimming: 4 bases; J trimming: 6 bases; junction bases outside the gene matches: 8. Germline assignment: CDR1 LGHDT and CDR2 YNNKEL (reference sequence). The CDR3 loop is CASSRPLAGVSEQYF. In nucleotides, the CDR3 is TGTGCCAGCAGCCGCCCACTAGCGGGAGTCTCCGAGCAGTACTTC.

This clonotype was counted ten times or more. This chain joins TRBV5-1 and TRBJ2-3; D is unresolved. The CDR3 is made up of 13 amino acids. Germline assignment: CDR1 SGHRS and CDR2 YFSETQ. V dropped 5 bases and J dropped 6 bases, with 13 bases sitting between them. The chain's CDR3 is CASSPWGSDTQYF. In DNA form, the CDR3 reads TGCGCCAGCAGTCCCTGGGGAAGCGATACGCAGTATTTT.

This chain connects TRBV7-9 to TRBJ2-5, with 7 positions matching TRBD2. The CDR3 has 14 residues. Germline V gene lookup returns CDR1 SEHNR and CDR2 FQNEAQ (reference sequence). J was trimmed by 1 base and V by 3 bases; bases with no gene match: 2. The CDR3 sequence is CASSFPSGQETQYF. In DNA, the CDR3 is TGTGCCAGCAGCTTCCCTAGCGGCCAAGAGACCCAGTACTTC.

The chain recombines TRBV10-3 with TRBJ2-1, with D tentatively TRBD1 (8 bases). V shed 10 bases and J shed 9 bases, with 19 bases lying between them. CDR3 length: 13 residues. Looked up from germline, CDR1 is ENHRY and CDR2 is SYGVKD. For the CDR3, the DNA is TGTGCCAACAGGCCGGACAGGGAGGGTGAGCAGTTCTTC. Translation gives CANRPDREGEQFF.

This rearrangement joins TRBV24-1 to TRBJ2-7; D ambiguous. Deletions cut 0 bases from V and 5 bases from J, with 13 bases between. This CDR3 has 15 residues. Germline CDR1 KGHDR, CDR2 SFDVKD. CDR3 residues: CATSDLVVPTHEQYF. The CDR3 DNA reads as TGTGCCACCAGTGATTTGGTGGTCCCCACTCACGAGCAGTACTTC.

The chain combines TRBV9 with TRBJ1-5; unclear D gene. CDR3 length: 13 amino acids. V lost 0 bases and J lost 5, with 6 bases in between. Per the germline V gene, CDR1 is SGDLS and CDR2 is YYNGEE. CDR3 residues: CASSVGSDQPQHF. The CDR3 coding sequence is TGTGCCAGCAGCGTAGGCTCAGATCAGCCCCAGCATTTT.

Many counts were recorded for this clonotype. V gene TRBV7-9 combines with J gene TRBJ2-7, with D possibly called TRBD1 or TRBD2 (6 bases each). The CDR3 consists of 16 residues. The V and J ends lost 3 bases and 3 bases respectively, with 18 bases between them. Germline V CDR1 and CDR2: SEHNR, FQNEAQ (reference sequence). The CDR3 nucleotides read TGTGCCAGCAGCTTTCGGGGGCAGGGACTTAGCTACGAGCAGTACTTC. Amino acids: CASSFRGQGLSYEQYF.

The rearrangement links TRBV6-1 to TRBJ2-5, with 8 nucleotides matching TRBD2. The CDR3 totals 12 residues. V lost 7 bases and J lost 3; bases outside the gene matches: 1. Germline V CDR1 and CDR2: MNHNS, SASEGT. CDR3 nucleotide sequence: TGTGCCAGCATACTAGCGGAAGAGACCCAGTACTTC. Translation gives CASILAEETQYF.

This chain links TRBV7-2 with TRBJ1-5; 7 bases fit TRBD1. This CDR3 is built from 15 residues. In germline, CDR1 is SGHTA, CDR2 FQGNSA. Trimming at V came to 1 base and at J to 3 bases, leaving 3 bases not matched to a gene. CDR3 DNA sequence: TGTGCCAGCAGCTTAGAGGGGGCTGACAATCAGCCCCAGCATTTT. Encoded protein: CASSLEGADNQPQHF. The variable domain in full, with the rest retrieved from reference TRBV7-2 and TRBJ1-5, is GAGVSQSPSNKVTEKGKDVELRCDPISGHTALYWYRQSLGQGLEFLIYFQGNSAPDKSGLPSDRFSAERTGGSVSTLTIQRTQQEDSAVYLCASSLEGADNQPQHFGDGTRLSIL.

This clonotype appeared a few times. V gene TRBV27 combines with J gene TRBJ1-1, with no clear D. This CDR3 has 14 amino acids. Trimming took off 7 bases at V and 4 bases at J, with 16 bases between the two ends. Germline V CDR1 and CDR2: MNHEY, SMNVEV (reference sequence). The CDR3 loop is CASTREGTGTEAFF. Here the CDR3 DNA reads TGTGCCAGCACCCGGGAGGGCACCGGCACTGAAGCTTTCTTT.

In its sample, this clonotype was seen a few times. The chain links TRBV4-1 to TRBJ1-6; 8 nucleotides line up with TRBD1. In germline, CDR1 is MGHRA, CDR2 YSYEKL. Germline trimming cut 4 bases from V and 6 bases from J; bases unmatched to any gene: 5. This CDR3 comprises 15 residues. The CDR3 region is CASSPWTGTNSPLHF. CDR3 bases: TGCGCCAGCAGCCCGTGGACAGGGACTAATTCACCCCTCCACTTT.

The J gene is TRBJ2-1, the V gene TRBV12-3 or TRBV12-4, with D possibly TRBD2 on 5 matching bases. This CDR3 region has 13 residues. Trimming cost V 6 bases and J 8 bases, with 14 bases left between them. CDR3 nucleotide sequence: TGTGCCAGCAGCCTCGGGGTAGCTCATGAGCAGTTCTTC. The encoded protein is CASSLGVAHEQFF.

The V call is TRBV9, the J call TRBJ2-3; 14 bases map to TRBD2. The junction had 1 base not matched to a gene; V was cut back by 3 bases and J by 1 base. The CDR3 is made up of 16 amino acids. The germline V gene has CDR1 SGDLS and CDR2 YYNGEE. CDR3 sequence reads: CASSAGLAGGTDTQYF. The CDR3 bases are TGTGCCAGCAGCGCGGGACTAGCGGGGGGCACAGATACGCAGTATTTT. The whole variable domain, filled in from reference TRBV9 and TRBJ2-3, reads DSGVTQTPKHLITATGQRVTLRCSPRSGDLSVYWYQQSLDQGLQFLIQYYNGEERAKGNILERFSAQQFPDLHSELNLSSLELGDSALYFCASSAGLAGGTDTQYFGPGTRLTVL.

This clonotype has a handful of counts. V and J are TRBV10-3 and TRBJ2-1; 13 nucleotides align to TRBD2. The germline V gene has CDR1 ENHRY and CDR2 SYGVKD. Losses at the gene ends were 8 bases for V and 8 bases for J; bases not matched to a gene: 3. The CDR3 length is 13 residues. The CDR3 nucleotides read TGTGCCATCTGGACTAGCGGGAGCCATGAGCAGTTCTTC. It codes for CAIWTSGSHEQFF.

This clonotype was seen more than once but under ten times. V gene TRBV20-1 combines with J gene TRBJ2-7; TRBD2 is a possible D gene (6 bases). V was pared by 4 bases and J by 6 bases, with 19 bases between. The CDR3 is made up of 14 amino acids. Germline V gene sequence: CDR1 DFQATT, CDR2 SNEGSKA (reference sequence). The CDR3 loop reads CSAIWLGTPSEQYF. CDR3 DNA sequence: TGCAGTGCTATTTGGTTGGGGACTCCTAGCGAGCAGTACTTC.

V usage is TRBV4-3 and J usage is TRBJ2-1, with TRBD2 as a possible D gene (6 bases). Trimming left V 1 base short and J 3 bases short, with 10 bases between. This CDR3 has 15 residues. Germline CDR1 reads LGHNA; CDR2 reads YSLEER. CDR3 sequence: CASSQGGANYNEQFF. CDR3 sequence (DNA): TGCGCCAGCAGCCAAGGCGGGGCCAACTACAATGAGCAGTTCTTC.

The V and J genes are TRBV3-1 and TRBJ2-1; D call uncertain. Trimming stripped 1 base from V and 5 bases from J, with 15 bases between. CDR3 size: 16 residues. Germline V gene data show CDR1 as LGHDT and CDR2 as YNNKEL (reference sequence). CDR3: CASSQVPLLRDNEQFF. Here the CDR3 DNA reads TGTGCCAGCAGCCAAGTGCCGCTGTTGAGAGACAATGAGCAGTTCTTC.

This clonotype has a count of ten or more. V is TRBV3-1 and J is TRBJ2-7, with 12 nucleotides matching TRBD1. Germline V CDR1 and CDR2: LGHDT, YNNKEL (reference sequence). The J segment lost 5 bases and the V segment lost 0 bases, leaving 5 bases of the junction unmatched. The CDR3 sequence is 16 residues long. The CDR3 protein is CASSQDPGTGGDEQYF. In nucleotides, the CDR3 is TGTGCCAGCAGCCAAGACCCCGGGACAGGGGGCGACGAGCAGTACTTC.

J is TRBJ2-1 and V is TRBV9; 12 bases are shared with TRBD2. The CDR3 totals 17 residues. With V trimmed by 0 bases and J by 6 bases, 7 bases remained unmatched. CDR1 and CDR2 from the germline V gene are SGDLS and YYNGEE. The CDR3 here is CASSVGTSGIMGNEQFF. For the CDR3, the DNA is TGTGCCAGCAGCGTAGGGACTAGCGGGATAATGGGCAATGAGCAGTTCTTC.

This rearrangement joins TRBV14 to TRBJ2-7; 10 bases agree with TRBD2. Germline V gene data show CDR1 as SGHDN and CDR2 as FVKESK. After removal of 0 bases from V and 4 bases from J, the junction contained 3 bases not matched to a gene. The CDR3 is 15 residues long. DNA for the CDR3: TGTGCCAGCAGCCAAGAAGCGGGGGGGCTGTACGAGCAGTACTTC. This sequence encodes CASSQEAGGLYEQYF.

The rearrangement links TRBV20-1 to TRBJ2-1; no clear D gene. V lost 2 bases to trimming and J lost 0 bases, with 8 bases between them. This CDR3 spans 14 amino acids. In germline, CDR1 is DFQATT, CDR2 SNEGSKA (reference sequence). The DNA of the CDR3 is TGCAGTGCTAGACATGGGGTCTCCTACAATGAGCAGTTCTTC. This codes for CSARHGVSYNEQFF.

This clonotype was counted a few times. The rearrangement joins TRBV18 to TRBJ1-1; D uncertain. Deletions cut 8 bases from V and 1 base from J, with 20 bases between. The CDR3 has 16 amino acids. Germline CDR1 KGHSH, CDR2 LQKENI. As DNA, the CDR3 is TGTGCCAGCGAGGGCCCAAAGGTCGGGAGGAACACTGAAGCTTTCTTT. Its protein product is CASEGPKVGRNTEAFF.

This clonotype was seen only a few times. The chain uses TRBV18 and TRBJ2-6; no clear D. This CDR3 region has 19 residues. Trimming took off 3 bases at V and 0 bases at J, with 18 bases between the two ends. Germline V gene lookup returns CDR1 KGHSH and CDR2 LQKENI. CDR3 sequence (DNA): TGTGCCAGCTCACCTTTTTGGGCCGCATGGGACTCTGGGGCCAACGTCCTGACTTTC. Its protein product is CASSPFWAAWDSGANVLTF.

CDR3 sequence: CASSEGEGFYNEQFF. The DNA for the CDR3 is TGTGCCAGCAGTGAAGGGGAGGGTTTCTACAATGAGCAGTTCTTC. The chain links TRBV2 to TRBJ2-1; 7 positions match TRBD2. The CDR3 consists of 15 residues. The junction had 3 bases not matched to a gene; V was cut back by 1 base and J by 3 bases. CDR1 is SNHLY and CDR2 is FYNNEI in the germline V gene.

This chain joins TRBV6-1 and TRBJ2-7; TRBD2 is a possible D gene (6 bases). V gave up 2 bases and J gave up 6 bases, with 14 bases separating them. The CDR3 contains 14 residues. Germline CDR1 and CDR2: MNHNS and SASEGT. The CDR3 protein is CASSELAGRGEQYF. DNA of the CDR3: TGTGCCAGCAGTGAATTAGCAGGGCGGGGCGAGCAGTACTTC.

CDR3 coding DNA: TGCGCCAGCAGCCAAGATGAGTACAGGCTCTACGAGCAGTACTTC. Protein sequence: CASSQDEYRLYEQYF. The chain joins TRBV4-1 to TRBJ2-7, with a tentative D call TRBD1 (5 bases). V lost 0 bases and J lost 3, with 12 bases in between. CDR1 is MGHRA and CDR2 is YSYEKL in the germline V gene. The CDR3 loop spans 15 amino acids.

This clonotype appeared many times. The CDR3 region has the DNA TGTGCCAGCAGCACCGACGGACCCTATGGCTACACCTTC. Protein product: CASSTDGPYGYTF. This chain uses TRBV7-9 with TRBJ1-2; D unresolved. The V end lost 5 bases, the J end lost 4 bases, and 11 bases lay between the germline ends. The CDR3 runs to 13 residues. Germline CDR1 and CDR2: SEHNR and FQNEAQ (reference sequence). The whole variable domain, remainder taken from reference TRBV7-9 and TRBJ1-2, is DTGVSQNPRHKITKRGQNVTFRCDPISEHNRLYWYRQTLGQGPEFLTYFQNEAQLEKSRLLSDRFSAERPKGSFSTLEIQRTEQGDSAMYLCASSTDGPYGYTFGSGTRLTVV.

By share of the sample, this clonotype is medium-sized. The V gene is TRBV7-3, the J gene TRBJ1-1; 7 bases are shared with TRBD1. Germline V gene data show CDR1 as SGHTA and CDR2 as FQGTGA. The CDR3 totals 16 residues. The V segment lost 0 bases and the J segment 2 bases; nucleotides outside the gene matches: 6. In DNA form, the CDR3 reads TGTGCCAGCAGCTTAACACCGACAGGGCGTAACACTGAAGCTTTCTTT. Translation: CASSLTPTGRNTEAFF.

The CDR3 spells CSGKGQSNTEAFF. The DNA of the CDR3 is TGCAGCGGTAAAGGACAGTCGAACACTGAAGCTTTCTTT. This chain connects TRBV29-1 to TRBJ1-1; D perhaps matches TRBD1 (6 bases). The CDR3 covers 13 residues. Germline V gene data show CDR1 as SQVTM and CDR2 as ANQGSEA. V was shortened by 7 bases and J by 1 base, with 13 bases between the two germline ends.

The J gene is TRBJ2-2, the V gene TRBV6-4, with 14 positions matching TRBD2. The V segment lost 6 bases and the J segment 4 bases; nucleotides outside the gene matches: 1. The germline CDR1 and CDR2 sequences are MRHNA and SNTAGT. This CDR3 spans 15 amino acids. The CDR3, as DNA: TGTGCCAGCAGCGGGACTAGCGGGGGCACCGGGGAGCTGTTTTTT. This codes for CASSGTSGGTGELFF.

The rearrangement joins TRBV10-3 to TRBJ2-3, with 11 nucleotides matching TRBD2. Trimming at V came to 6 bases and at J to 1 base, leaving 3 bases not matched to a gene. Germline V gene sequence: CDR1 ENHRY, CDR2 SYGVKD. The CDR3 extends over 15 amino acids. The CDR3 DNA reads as TGTGCCATCAGAGGGACTAGCGGCCGCACAGATACGCAGTATTTT. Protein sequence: CAIRGTSGRTDTQYF.

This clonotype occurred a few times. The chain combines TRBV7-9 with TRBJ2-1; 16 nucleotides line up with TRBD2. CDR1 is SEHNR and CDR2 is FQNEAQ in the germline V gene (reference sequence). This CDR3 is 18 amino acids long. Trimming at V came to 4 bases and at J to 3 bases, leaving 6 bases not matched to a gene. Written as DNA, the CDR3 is TGTGCCAGCAGCTGGGGACTAGCGGGAGGGCCGGACTACAATGAGCAGTTCTTC. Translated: CASSWGLAGGPDYNEQFF. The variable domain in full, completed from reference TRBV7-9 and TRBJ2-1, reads DTGVSQNPRHKITKRGQNVTFRCDPISEHNRLYWYRQTLGQGPEFLTYFQNEAQLEKSRLLSDRFSAERPKGSFSTLEIQRTEQGDSAMYLCASSWGLAGGPDYNEQFFGPGTRLTVL.